The TCR beta chain described here comes from a study of a mutant IDH1 vaccine in newly diagnosed glioma. Study background: Vaccines were begun 4-6 weeks after radiotherapy alone, or with temozolomide cycles. Visits designated V12 and V13 were conducted at weeks 35 and 47, respectively. Therapy received beforehand was radiotherapy, temozolomide, or both, with most patients given both.

The time point is: week 47, end of study. Each dose delivered 300 ug of mutant IDH1 20-mer peptide subcutaneously with imiquimod. Of note for this clone: The target antigen is unknown.

The germline CDR1 and CDR2 sequences are GTSNPN and SVGIG (reference sequence). Trimming pared 2 bases from V and 2 bases from J, leaving 13 bases between. The CDR3 has 14 residues. The study, taken as a whole, reports: Vaccination elicited immune responses in approximately 93% of patients.

Clones were read by immunoSEQ multiplex PCR, and TCRdb kept only the in-frame ones, dropping some. Seen here are tens of thousands of clones, roughly 80% observed once, and the top ten hold around 5%. This chain connects TRBV30 to TRBJ2-7; D possibly corresponds to TRBD1 (5 bases). Sequenced here: PBMCs, sampled from a glioma patient whose treatment included an IDH1 peptide vaccine. The TCR comes from a man aged 45-65 years with glioma. The DNA of the CDR3 is TGTGCCTGGAGTTTCCAGGGTCGGGCCTACGAGCAGTACTTC. This sequence encodes CAWSFQGRAYEQYF.